The rows below give T cell receptor beta chains drawn from one sample of a study of blood T cell repertoires in COVID-19. Produced via immunoSEQ multiplex PCR; TCRdb's table is partial and in-frame only. Of about 140,000 clones in the sample, about 87% are singletons; the top ten hold more than 9.5%. Sequenced: peripheral blood. The receptor source for this set is a woman older than 75 with acute or convalescent COVID-19. CDR3s include the opening cysteine and the closing phenylalanine or tryptophan. A D gene is named only where the DNA matches it firmly. Rows give clone size only sometimes, using once, few, many, or a class for an expanded clone.

>TRBD2|TRBJ2-2|TRBV9|.
TGTGCCAGCAGCCCTGCTAGCGGGGGGGCAACCGGGGAGCTGTTTTTT
CASSPASGGATGELFF
>.|TRBJ1-5|TRBV29-1|once
TGCAGCGCTAGCCCGGGGTTCGATCAGCCCCAGCATTTT
CSASPGFDQPQHF
>TRBD2|TRBJ2-3|TRBV7-8|.
TGTGCCAGCAGCTCTGACTTAGCGGGGGGCACAGATACGCAGTATTTT
CASSSDLAGGTDTQYF
>TRBD1|TRBJ1-1|TRBV27|.
TGTGCCAGCAGTACGATATTCAGGGGGCGTAGGAACACTGAAGCTTTCTTT
CASSTIFRGRRNTEAFF
>TRBD1|TRBJ1-1|TRBV3-1/TRBV3-2|.
TGTGCCAGCAGCCCTGGACAGGGGGTGGGCACTGAAGCTTTCTTT
CASSPGQGVGTEAFF
>TRBD1|TRBJ1-1|TRBV4-2|.
TGTGCCAGCAGCCAAGAATGGGGGGACAGCTACACTGAAGCTTTCTTT
CASSQEWGDSYTEAFF
>.|TRBJ1-2|TRBV12-3/TRBV12-4|.
TGTGCCAGCAGTTTAGTACAGGGTGGCCTTTCCTTC
CASSLVQGGLSF
>.|TRBJ1-5|TRBV6-6|.
TGTGCCACAGCCGGCGGGGGTACTAATCAGCCCCAGCATTTT
CATAGGGTNQPQHF
>.|TRBJ2-3|TRBV3-1/TRBV3-2|.
TGTGCCAGCAGCCAAGATGGCAGGGGCACAGATACGCAGTATTTT
CASSQDGRGTDTQYF
>.|TRBJ1-3|TRBV28|.
TGTGCCAGCAGCCAAACTGGAAACACCATATATTTT
CASSQTGNTIYF
>.|TRBJ2-5|TRBV7-2|.
TGTGCCAGCAGGAACAGGGTAGGGTCCCAAGAGACCCAGTACTTC
CASRNRVGSQETQYF
>.|TRBJ1-3|TRBV4-1|.
TGCGCCAGCAGCCAGAAGCTCTCCCTTTCTGGAAACACCATATATTTT
CASSQKLSLSGNTIYF
>.|TRBJ2-5|TRBV19|.
TGTGCCAGTAGTATAGGCAAGCGAGTGCGAGAGACCCAGTACTTC
CASSIGKRVRETQYF
>.|TRBJ1-1|TRBV7-2|.
TGTGCCAGCAGCTTATGGGTGACGTCGGGCACTGAAGCTTTCTTT
CASSLWVTSGTEAFF
>.|TRBJ1-5|TRBV15|.
TGTGCCACCAGCAGATGGGAGGATCAGCCCCAGCATTTT
CATSRWEDQPQHF
>.|TRBJ1-5|TRBV7-8|once
TGTGCCAGCAGCCCCACGCGGTCACAGGGTAGCAATCAGCCCCAGCATTTT
CASSPTRSQGSNQPQHF
>.|TRBJ1-5|TRBV27|.
TGTGCCAGTTCCCCACAGGGTTACCAGCCCCAGCATTTT
CASSPQGYQPQHF
>.|TRBJ1-1|TRBV5-5|.
TGTGCCAGCAGCTTGGGGTACTTGAACACTGAAGCTTTCTTT
CASSLGYLNTEAFF
>.|TRBJ1-1|TRBV29-1|.
TGCAGCGTTTCCCTGGGGGCGAACACTGAAGCTTTCTTT
CSVSLGANTEAFF
>TRBD1|TRBJ1-1|TRBV6-1|.
TGTGCCAGCAGTGACAGGACAGGGGGGAACACTGAAGCTTTCTTT
CASSDRTGGNTEAFF
>TRBD1|TRBJ1-6|TRBV30|.
TGTGCCTGGAGTTTCGGACAGGGTTTCTATTCACCCCTCCACTTT
CAWSFGQGFYSPLHF
>.|TRBJ1-4|TRBV25-1|.
TGTGCCAGCAGTGAATCTCGGCGCACGGGGGAAAAACTGTTTTTT
CASSESRRTGEKLFF
>TRBD2|TRBJ2-3|TRBV3-1/TRBV3-2|.
TGTGCCAGTGGGGAGGGACTAGTTGACGATACGCAGTATTTT
CASGEGLVDDTQYF
>TRBD1|TRBJ2-7|TRBV3-1/TRBV3-2|.
TGTGCCAGCAGCCAATTGGTCAGGGGGCGCCCCCTCAACGAGCAGTACTTC
CASSQLVRGRPLNEQYF
>.|TRBJ1-2|TRBV29-1|.
TGCAGCGTTGATGGCGGAGGCTACACCTTC
CSVDGGGYTF
>.|TRBJ1-4|TRBV30|.
TGTGCCTGGAACTTTAGGGGCGGTAATGAAAAACTGTTTTTT
CAWNFRGGNEKLFF
>TRBD1|TRBJ1-1|TRBV28|.
TGTGCCAGCAGTTTCCCGGGACAGGGGGGCACTGAAGCTTTCTTT
CASSFPGQGGTEAFF
>.|TRBJ1-5|TRBV7-2|.
TGTGCCAGCAGCGCGACAGGTCGGATCAATCAGCCCCAGCATTTT
CASSATGRINQPQHF
>TRBD2|TRBJ2-3|TRBV5-1|.
TGCGCCAGCAGCTTCCCACTACTCTATGACTCTAGCGGGGGGGCCTCCACAGATACGCAGTATTTT
CASSFPLLYDSSGGASTDTQYF
>TRBD1|TRBJ2-5|TRBV5-6|once
TGTGCCAGCAGCTCGGGACAGTCGGGGGAGACCCAGTACTTC
CASSSGQSGETQYF
>.|TRBJ2-4|TRBV18|.
TGTGCCAGCTCGCGACCCGTGGGGCCAGGAAACATTCAGTACTTC
CASSRPVGPGNIQYF
>TRBD1|TRBJ1-6|TRBV6-5|.
TGTGCCAGCACACAGGGGGGATTTAATTCACCCCTCCACTTT
CASTQGGFNSPLHF
>TRBD2|TRBJ2-1|TRBV19|.
TGTGCCAGTAGTATAGTTACAGCGGGGGGGCCTGTTGAGCAGTTCTTC
CASSIVTAGGPVEQFF
>.|TRBJ2-5|TRBV5-4|.
TGTGCCAGCAGCCCAGGACAGCGCGGGGAGACCCAGTACTTC
CASSPGQRGETQYF
>.|TRBJ2-7|TRBV3-1/TRBV3-2|.
TGTGCCAGCAGCCAAGTTACCTATAACTCCTACGAGCAGTACTTC
CASSQVTYNSYEQYF
>.|TRBJ1-1|TRBV7-8|.
TGTGCCAGCAGCCCTAGTGTGAGGACAAAGGCTTTCTTT
CASSPSVRTKAFF
>TRBD2|TRBJ2-7|TRBV18|.
TGTGCCAGCTCAGATGGACTAGCGGGGTACGAGCAGTACTTC
CASSDGLAGYEQYF
>.|TRBJ1-6|TRBV7-2|.
TGTGCCAGCAGCTTAGACCCCAACAGGGCCTATAATTCACCCCTCCACTTT
CASSLDPNRAYNSPLHF
>TRBD2|TRBJ2-7|TRBV30|.
TGTGCCTGGAGTCCACCGGGGGGGCGCTCCTACGAGCAGTACTTC
CAWSPPGGRSYEQYF
>TRBD1|TRBJ2-7|TRBV2|.
TGTGCCAGCAGTTGGGACAGGGAATCCGAGCAGTACTTC
CASSWDRESEQYF
>TRBD1|TRBJ2-7|TRBV6-5|.
TGTGCCAGCAGGCAGACAGGGGGCGAGCTCGCGCAGTACTTC
CASRQTGGELAQYF
>.|TRBJ2-2|TRBV30|.
TGTGCCTACAAACACCTCGCGAACACCGGGGAGCTGTTTTTT
CAYKHLANTGELFF
>TRBD1|TRBJ2-3|TRBV6-5|.
TGTGCCAGCAGCAAGACAGGGGCGAACACAGATACGCAGTATTTT
CASSKTGANTDTQYF
>TRBD2|TRBJ2-1|TRBV5-1|many
TGCGCCAGCAGCTTCGGGGGGAGCTCCTACAATGAGCAGTTCTTC
CASSFGGSSYNEQFF
>.|TRBJ1-5|TRBV3-1/TRBV3-2|.
TGTGCCAGCAGCCAAGAAGGCAGGAATCAGCCCCAGCATTTT
CASSQEGRNQPQHF
>.|TRBJ1-5|TRBV18|.
TGTGCCAGCTCACTCAGCGGGGTCGATCAGCCCCAGCATTTT
CASSLSGVDQPQHF
>TRBD2|TRBJ2-3|TRBV6-6|.
TGTGCCTGGGCAGCGGGGGGCACAGATACGCAGTATTTT
CAWAAGGTDTQYF
>TRBD1|TRBJ2-5|TRBV5-1|.
TGCGCCAGCAGCTACGACAGGGTGGAGACCCAGTACTTC
CASSYDRVETQYF
>TRBD1|TRBJ1-4|TRBV10-3|.
TGTGCCATCAGGGGACAGGGAGCTAATGAAAAACTGTTTTTT
CAIRGQGANEKLFF
>.|TRBJ1-1|TRBV4-1|.
TGCGCCAGCAGCTATCGATTCCATACAGCCTTAATGAACACTGAAGCTTTCTTT
CASSYRFHTALMNTEAFF
>.|TRBJ1-2|TRBV7-9|.
TGTGCCAGCAGCTTAGGTGGAGGGGCTGGCTACACCTTC
CASSLGGGAGYTF
>.|TRBJ1-1|TRBV5-1|few
TGCGCCAGCAGCTTGGCTTTGGTGGGGCCTAACACTGAAGCTTTCTTT
CASSLALVGPNTEAFF
>TRBD1|TRBJ1-6|TRBV5-1|.
TGCGCCAGCAGCCGGGACAGGGCTGAGTCACCCCTCCACTTT
CASSRDRAESPLHF
>TRBD2|TRBJ2-5|TRBV19|.
TGTGCCAGTAGTACGTCGGGGGGGCCGGAGACCCAGTACTTC
CASSTSGGPETQYF
>TRBD1|TRBJ2-2|TRBV3-1/TRBV3-2|.
TGTGCCAGCAGCAGACAGGGAACCGGGGAGCTGTTTTTT
CASSRQGTGELFF
>.|TRBJ1-2|TRBV5-4|.
TGTGCCAGCAGCTTGGGACAGGCCCGCTATGGCTACACCTTC
CASSLGQARYGYTF
>TRBD1|TRBJ1-2|TRBV11-2|.
TGTGCCACCGCCCAGGACAGGGGGCTAGGCTACACCTTC
CATAQDRGLGYTF
>.|TRBJ1-4|TRBV18|.
TGTGCCAGCTCACCACAACTACCCGCAACTAATGAAAAACTGTTTTTT
CASSPQLPATNEKLFF
>.|TRBJ1-5|TRBV23-1|.
TGCGCCAGCAGTCAACTCCGGGACACAGGCGGGCGCAATCAGCCCCAGCATTTT
CASSQLRDTGGRNQPQHF